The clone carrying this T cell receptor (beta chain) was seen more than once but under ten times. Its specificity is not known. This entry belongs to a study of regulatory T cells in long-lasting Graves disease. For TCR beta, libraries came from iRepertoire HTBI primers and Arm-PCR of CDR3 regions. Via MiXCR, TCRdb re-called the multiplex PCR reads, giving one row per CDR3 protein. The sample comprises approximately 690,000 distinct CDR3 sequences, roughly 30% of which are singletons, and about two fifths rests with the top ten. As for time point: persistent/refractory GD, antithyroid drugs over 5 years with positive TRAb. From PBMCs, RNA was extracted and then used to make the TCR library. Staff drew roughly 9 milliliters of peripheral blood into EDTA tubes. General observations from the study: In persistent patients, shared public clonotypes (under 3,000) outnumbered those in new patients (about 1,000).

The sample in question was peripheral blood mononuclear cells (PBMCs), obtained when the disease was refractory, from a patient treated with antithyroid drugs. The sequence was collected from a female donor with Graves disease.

Here the CDR3 DNA reads TGTGCCAGCAATTATGGAGGTAATCAGCCCCAGCATTTT. Translated, it gives CASNYGGNQPQHF. The genes are TRBV6-5 and TRBJ1-5; D not resolved. Trimming cost V 7 bases and J 4 bases, with 11 bases left between them. Germline CDR1 is MNHEY and CDR2 is SVGAGI. The CDR3 consists of 13 residues.